Below, one T cell receptor beta chain is given with its context. The antigen remains unidentified. The PCR ran on 60 Vbeta and 13 Jbeta primers. Assay used: immunoSEQ multiplex PCR; TCRdb lists only in-frame clones, some missing. The sample shows 90,000 or so clones, about 76% of them seen only once. This entry is derived from a study of cytomegalovirus exposure and HLA in healthy donors. Study-wide context: Among the roughly 400 donors who were genotyped, over 70% fell in the genetic ancestry cluster that is associated with self-reported Caucasian donors.

Study observations and caveats: TCR beta sequences reportedly predicted the HLA-A and HLA-B alleles of most subjects accurately. Analysis performed later showed TCR beta chains linked to HLA being more clonally expanded than equally common others.

The germline CDR1 and CDR2 sequences are KGHSH and LQKENI. The ends were cut back, 6 bases at V and 3 bases at J, with 11 bases in the middle. This CDR3 contains 13 residues. Sequencing input: PBMCs. The chain couples TRBV18 to TRBJ2-5; D is unclear. This sequence originates from a man aged 30-40 years in good health and CMV-seropositive. In DNA form, the CDR3 reads TGTGCCAGCTCGCGCGCTCATGAAGAGACCCAGTACTTC. It yields the protein CASSRAHEETQYF.